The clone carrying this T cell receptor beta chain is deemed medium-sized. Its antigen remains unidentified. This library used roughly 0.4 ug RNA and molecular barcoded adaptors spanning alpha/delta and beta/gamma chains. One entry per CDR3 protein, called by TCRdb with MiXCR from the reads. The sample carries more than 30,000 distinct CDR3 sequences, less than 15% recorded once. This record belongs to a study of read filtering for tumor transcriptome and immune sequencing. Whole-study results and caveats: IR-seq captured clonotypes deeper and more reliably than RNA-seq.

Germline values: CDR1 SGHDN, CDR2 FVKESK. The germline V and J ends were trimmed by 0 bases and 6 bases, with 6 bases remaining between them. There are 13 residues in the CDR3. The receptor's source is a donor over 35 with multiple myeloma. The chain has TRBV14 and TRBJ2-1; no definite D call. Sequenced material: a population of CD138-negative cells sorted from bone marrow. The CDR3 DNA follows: TGTGCCAGCAGCCAAGATTATGTCAATGAGCAGTTCTTC. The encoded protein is CASSQDYVNEQFF.